This T cell receptor beta chain was retrieved from a study of T-cell reconstitution after alpha-beta-depleted transplantation in children. Study-wide points: Diversity of TCRbeta at day 60 was high in some patients, arising from surviving recipient T cells and thymic progenitors.

Molecular barcoding with unique molecular identifiers was used for the TCRbeta library. TCRdb re-called the PCR reads through MiXCR, storing one row per CDR3 protein. The repertoire has about 130,000 distinct CDR3 sequences, roughly 9.7% of them found once; the top ten carry nearly 25%. Note on this clonotype: The antigen is undetermined.

Germline lookup yields CDR1 DFQATT and CDR2 SNEGSKA (reference sequence). This CDR3 spans 14 amino acids. V shed 0 bases, J shed 7 bases, and the junction held 8 bases outside the gene matches. The TCR originated in a girl under three years old who had a stem cell transplant for combined immunodeficiency, so the T cells may come from the graft donor. The rearrangement links TRBV20-1 to TRBJ1-2, with 7 bases aligning to TRBD1. Specimen: PBMCs, mostly from graft donor cells, collected 180 days after TCRalphabeta/CD19-depleted stem cell transplant. The CDR3 spells CSARDIRTGGGYTF. In nucleotides, the CDR3 is TGCAGTGCTAGAGATATCCGGACAGGAGGTGGCTACACCTTC.